This T cell receptor beta chain appears in the sequencing data of a study of T cells after yellow fever vaccination. For the study at large: Any fraction with a low cell number was prepared using SMART-Seq v4 Ultra Low Input. Regarding the study as a whole: On re-exposure, the response was weaker but peaked faster, at day 5 versus 15.

The authors made TCR cDNA by 5'RACE template switching, adding a universal primer site and UMIs. From the 5' RACE reads, TCRdb called clonotypes with MiXCR, one entry per CDR3 protein. Of some 400,000 distinct CDR3 sequences in the sample, 6.2% are singletons; the top ten hold approximately 16%. In this sample, this clonotype turned up a few times. Its antigen remains unknown. The trim removed 6 bases at V and 9 bases at J, leaving 12 bases unmatched. Germline lookup yields CDR1 LGHDT and CDR2 YNNKEL (reference sequence). The CDR3 has 15 residues. This TCR derives from a young man who received the YFV17D yellow fever vaccine. This chain joins TRBV3-1 and TRBJ2-1; 9 nucleotides agree with TRBD2. The sample consisted of PBMCs, taken 5 days after the yellow fever booster vaccination. In DNA, the CDR3 is TGTGCCAGCAGTAATATAGCGGGAGTGGAGGGTGAGCAGTTCTTC. It yields the protein CASSNIAGVEGEQFF.